The 24 T cell receptor beta chains below come from one sample, sequenced in a study of blood T cell repertoires in COVID-19. Clones were read by immunoSEQ multiplex PCR, and TCRdb kept only the in-frame ones, dropping some. The table lists about 280,000 clones, around 86% of them singletons. Sequences were obtained from peripheral blood. These receptors were taken from a woman aged 40 to 50 who had recovered from COVID-19.

This clone was found once. The chain couples TRBV29-1 to TRBJ1-1, with 7 bases that match TRBD1. V shed 6 bases, J shed 1 base, and the junction held 5 bases outside the gene matches. CDR1 SQVTM and CDR2 ANQGSEA come from the germline V gene. This CDR3 has 13 residues. CDR3 nucleotides: TGCAGCGTCGCCCGGGACAGGAACACTGAAGCTTTCTTT. Its protein product is CSVARDRNTEAFF.

The V call is TRBV21-1, the J call TRBJ1-2. TRBV21-1 is annotated as a pseudogene. The CDR3 extends over 16 amino acids. The CDR3 region has the DNA TGTGCCAGCAGCAAAGCTGATGGGGGGGCGGACTATGGCTACACCTTC. This encodes CASSKADGGADYGYTF.

This clone is a singleton in its sample. The chain carries TRBV19 and TRBJ2-3; 9 bases fit TRBD2. CDR1 is LNHDA, CDR2 SQIVND, per germline (reference sequence). V lost 4 bases, J lost 2 bases, and 7 bases stayed unmatched. This CDR3 spans 16 amino acids. CDR3 sequence reads: CASSSIAGAPTDTQYF. DNA for the CDR3: TGTGCCAGTAGTAGCATAGCGGGAGCCCCCACAGATACGCAGTATTTT.

This rearrangement joins TRBV19 to TRBJ1-5; 9 nucleotides agree with TRBD1. The CDR3 is 13 residues long. Germline V lookup: CDR1 LNHDA, CDR2 SQIVND (reference sequence). The V and J ends lost 9 bases and 5 bases, in that order; junction bases with no gene match: 5. CDR3 loop: CASRTGVDQPQHF. In nucleotides, the CDR3 is TGTGCCAGCCGGACAGGGGTGGATCAGCCCCAGCATTTT.

This clone was recorded only once. J is TRBJ1-2 and V is TRBV9; D unclear. CDR1 and CDR2 from the germline V gene are SGDLS and YYNGEE. V was trimmed by 0 bases and J by 3 bases, leaving 12 bases between them. CDR3 length: 15 residues. The DNA for the CDR3 is TGTGCCAGCAGCGTAGGGTTGGGCCAGGACTATGGCTACACCTTC. Translated: CASSVGLGQDYGYTF.

The V call is TRBV9, the J call TRBJ2-2, with 9 nucleotides matching TRBD1. CDR1 is SGDLS, CDR2 YYNGEE, per germline. J gave up 6 bases and V 0 bases, and 9 bases lay outside the gene matches. CDR3 length equals 17 residues. The DNA for the CDR3 is TGTGCCAGCAGCGTAGGTTCTGCGGGACAGGGAGCCGGGGAGCTGTTTTTT. Its protein is CASSVGSAGQGAGELFF.

The chain employs TRBV19 and TRBJ2-7; 9 bases fit TRBD2. The ends lost 5 bases at V and 0 bases at J; junction bases unmatched: 11. CDR1 and CDR2 from the germline V gene are LNHDA and SQIVND (reference sequence). The CDR3 contains 17 residues. The CDR3 DNA is TGTGCCAGTAGTCCCAGTTGGAGCGGGGGGATCTCCTACGAGCAGTACTTC. Residues: CASSPSWSGGISYEQYF.

This chain joins TRBV5-1 and TRBJ1-5; D ambiguous. The CDR3 extends over 13 amino acids. The germline CDR1 and CDR2 sequences are SGHRS and YFSETQ. V dropped 4 bases and J dropped 4 bases, with 9 bases sitting between them. This chain's CDR3 is CASSSDGNQPQHF. The CDR3 DNA is TGCGCCAGCAGCAGCGACGGGAATCAGCCCCAGCATTTT.

This chain joins TRBV24-1 and TRBJ1-1, with TRBD1 identical over 8 bases. Germline V CDR1 and CDR2: KGHDR, SFDVKD. V lost 3 bases to trimming and J lost 10 bases; unmatched junction nucleotides: 3. CDR3 length equals 12 residues. CDR3 region: CATSDRTGPAFF. CDR3 sequence (DNA): TGTGCCACCAGTGATCGGACAGGGCCAGCTTTCTTT.

This clone was seen a handful of times. The chain has TRBV4-1 and TRBJ1-4; possible D gene TRBD1, 6 bases. The CDR3 has 15 amino acids. V was pared by 4 bases and J by 3 bases, with 12 bases between. Germline V lookup: CDR1 MGHRA, CDR2 YSYEKL. The CDR3, as DNA: TGCGCCAGCAGCCCCCTGGGGGGGCCTAATGAAAAACTGTTTTTT. Its protein is CASSPLGGPNEKLFF.

V is TRBV6-4 and J is TRBJ2-1; 10 nucleotides match TRBD2. CDR1 is MRHNA, CDR2 SNTAGT, per germline. The J segment lost 8 bases and the V segment lost 9 bases, leaving 7 bases of the junction unmatched. The CDR3 contains 13 residues. The CDR3 nucleotides are TGTGCCAGACCTAGCGGGAGTATAGATGAGCAGTTCTTC. This encodes CARPSGSIDEQFF.

This chain links TRBV12-3 or TRBV12-4 with TRBJ2-3; maybe TRBD2 (6 bases). V lost 4 bases and J lost 4, with 6 bases in between. This CDR3 spans 12 amino acids. CDR3 DNA: TGTGCCAGCAGTTCTAGCGCAGATACGCAGTATTTT. It yields the protein CASSSSADTQYF.

As for this clone: At one boundary the junction diverges from the germline segment, which might be a read error. The gene calls are TRBV6-1 and TRBJ2-7; 9 nucleotides agree with TRBD1. Germline V gene sequence: CDR1 MNHNS, CDR2 SASEGT. The CDR3 is 15 residues long. In DNA, the CDR3 is TGTGCCAGCAGTGAAGCCGGGACAGGGTCCTTCGAGCAGTACTTC. Amino acid sequence: CASSEAGTGSFEQYF.

The chain couples TRBV10-3 to TRBJ1-2; 7 positions agree with TRBD1. Germline-derived CDR1 and CDR2 are ENHRY and SYGVKD. This CDR3 is built from 13 residues. Trimming cost V 2 bases and J 9 bases; bases outside gene matches: 6. CDR3 in DNA: TGTGCCATCAGTGAGGACAGGGTTATCAGCTACACCTTC. This sequence encodes CAISEDRVISYTF.

This clone has a single count. The CDR3 here is CASSRNREGLSEQYF. Written as DNA, the CDR3 is TGTGCCAGCAGCCGAAACAGGGAGGGCCTTTCCGAGCAGTACTTC. The rearrangement joins TRBV6-5 to TRBJ2-7, with D tentatively TRBD2 (7 bases). The CDR3 is 15 amino acids. CDR1 and CDR2 (germline): MNHEY, SVGAGI. V lost 6 bases to trimming and J lost 6 bases, with 21 bases between them.

V usage is TRBV27 and J usage is TRBJ1-5; no firm D call. Per the germline V gene, CDR1 is MNHEY and CDR2 is SMNVEV (reference sequence). This CDR3 spans 14 amino acids. The V end was cut by 3 bases, the J end by 3 bases, with 9 bases between. The chain's CDR3 is CASSFAGFNQPQHF. In nucleotides, the CDR3 is TGTGCCAGCAGTTTTGCGGGGTTCAATCAGCCCCAGCATTTT.

The DNA of the CDR3 is TGTGCCACCAGCGGGTTAGCGGGAGGGCGCGATGAGCAGTTCTTC. This codes for CATSGLAGGRDEQFF. This chain joins TRBV24-1 and TRBJ2-1, with TRBD2 matching over 11 bases. The J segment lost 8 bases and the V segment lost 7 bases, leaving 9 bases of the junction unmatched. There are 15 residues in the CDR3. CDR1 is KGHDR and CDR2 is SFDVKD in the germline V gene.

The V and J genes are TRBV5-1 and TRBJ2-1, with 12 bases that match TRBD2. This CDR3 is built from 16 residues. Trimming took 4 bases from V and 4 from J; bases not matched to a gene: 6. Germline lookup yields CDR1 SGHRS and CDR2 YFSETQ. CDR3 nucleotides: TGCGCCAGCAGCCCCCCCGGGACTAGCGGGTACAATGAGCAGTTCTTC. Its protein product is CASSPPGTSGYNEQFF. The complete variable domain, with remaining parts taken from reference TRBV5-1 and TRBJ2-1, reads KAGVTQTPRYLIKTRGQQVTLSCSPISGHRSVSWYQQTPGQGLQFLFEYFSETQRNKGNFPGRFSGRQFSNSRSEMNVSTLELGDSALYLCASSPPGTSGYNEQFFGPGTRLTVL.

This chain joins TRBV29-1 and TRBJ1-2; perhaps TRBD1 as D (5 bases). The CDR3 extends over 11 amino acids. V lost 5 bases and J lost 8, with 12 bases in between. The germline V gene has CDR1 SQVTM and CDR2 ANQGSEA. The CDR3 region is CSVLGTGGYTF. CDR3 bases: TGCAGCGTTTTAGGGACTGGAGGCTACACCTTC.

This sequence joins TRBV5-1 and TRBJ2-7; 8 bases are a match to TRBD2. The J segment lost 2 bases and the V segment lost 4 bases, leaving 11 bases of the junction unmatched. Germline values: CDR1 SGHRS, CDR2 YFSETQ. This CDR3 spans 16 amino acids. The CDR3 coding sequence is TGCGCCAGCAGCCTCACGGGGGGGCCAGATCCCTACGAGCAGTACTTC. Translated, it gives CASSLTGGPDPYEQYF.

This chain connects TRBV19 to TRBJ2-7; 11 bases agree with TRBD1. The germline CDR1 and CDR2 sequences are LNHDA and SQIVND (reference sequence). The CDR3 covers 14 residues. Trimming removed 8 bases from V and 3 bases from J; junction bases left unmatched: 6. CDR3 sequence (DNA): TGTGCCAGTGGGCTCGGGACAGGGGGCTACGAGCAGTACTTC. Protein sequence: CASGLGTGGYEQYF.

The rearrangement links TRBV7-3 to TRBJ2-2; TRBD2 aligns across 11 bases. Trimming at V came to 1 base and at J to 5 bases, leaving 6 bases not matched to a gene. This CDR3 region has 17 residues. Germline V gene lookup returns CDR1 SGHTA and CDR2 FQGTGA. CDR3 sequence (DNA): TGTGCCAGCAGCTTAATGGGGGGACTAGCGGAGACCGGGGAGCTGTTTTTT. Amino acids: CASSLMGGLAETGELFF. Drawing the rest from reference TRBV7-3 and TRBJ2-2, the complete variable domain is GAGVSQTPSNKVTEKGKYVELRCDPISGHTALYWYRQSLGQGPEFLIYFQGTGAADDSGLPNDRFFAVRPEGSVSTLKIQRTERGDSAVYLCASSLMGGLAETGELFFGEGSRLTVL.

The rearrangement joins TRBV30 to TRBJ2-4; no definite D call. Germline V gene lookup returns CDR1 GTSNPN and CDR2 SVGIG (reference sequence). This CDR3 has 13 amino acids. V gave up 4 bases and J gave up 2 bases, with 9 bases separating them. CDR3 nucleotides: TGTGCCTGGACCCAGGAATCCAAAAACATTCAGTACTTC. It codes for CAWTQESKNIQYF.

The chain joins TRBV9 to TRBJ2-7, with TRBD2 as a possible D gene (5 bases). Looked up from germline, CDR1 is SGDLS and CDR2 is YYNGEE. V lost 2 bases and J 6 bases, leaving 21 bases between the germline ends. The CDR3 length is 16 residues. The chain's CDR3 is CASSVARLAQVPEQYF. In nucleotides, the CDR3 is TGTGCCAGCAGCGTTGCGCGTCTAGCTCAGGTCCCCGAGCAGTACTTC.